These 5 T cell receptor beta chains share one sample of origin, sequenced in a study of early T cells in non-severe SARS-CoV-2 infection. Each CDR3 protein gets one entry after TCRdb re-called the 5' RACE reads with MiXCR. This repertoire shows about 50,000 distinct CDR3 sequences, about 5.3% found once; its top ten account for 5.4%. The sequencing used whole blood, collected at baseline. These receptors all come from an adult who was a healthcare worker with PCR-confirmed SARS-CoV-2 infection or an uninfected control (not recorded which).

This clonotype was counted a few times. V and J are TRBV19 and TRBJ2-1, with a tentative D call TRBD1 (6 bases). Trimming left V 8 bases short and J 4 bases short, with 15 bases between. The germline CDR1 and CDR2 sequences are LNHDA and SQIVND (reference sequence). The CDR3 runs 14 residues. CDR3 sequence (DNA): TGTGCCAGTGGATCTCAAGGGGGATACAATGAGCAGTTCTTC. This sequence encodes CASGSQGGYNEQFF.

The table lists this clonotype with many counts. The chain combines TRBV7-2 with TRBJ2-7, with D unclear. This CDR3 comprises 13 residues. The germline gives CDR1 SGHTA, CDR2 FQGNSA. With 4 bases removed from V and 3 bases from J, the gap between germline ends came to 10 bases. Written as DNA, the CDR3 is TGTGCCAGCAGCTCTGGACGGAACTACGAGCAGTACTTC. It codes for CASSSGRNYEQYF.

By share, this clonotype ranks as medium-sized (0.01 to 0.1%). J is TRBJ1-1 and V is TRBV7-2; D ambiguous. Trimming took 4 bases from V and 8 from J, leaving 8 bases between them. CDR3 length equals 11 residues. Germline CDR1 is SGHTA and CDR2 is FQGNSA. CDR3 DNA: TGTGCCAGCAGCTCCCGTCGAGAAGCTTTCTTT. This encodes CASSSRREAFF.

This clonotype was counted many times. The V and J genes are TRBV5-6 and TRBJ2-3; D remains unclear. The germline gives CDR1 SGHDT, CDR2 YYEEEE. The ends were cut back, 6 bases at V and 0 bases at J, with 17 bases in the middle. This CDR3 contains 16 residues. The CDR3 bases are TGTGCCAGCACCTTTTCGTCGCAGATCAGCACAGATACGCAGTATTTT. Translation gives CASTFSSQISTDTQYF.

This clonotype was detected many times. The chain couples TRBV20-1 to TRBJ2-7; unclear D gene. The CDR3 totals 14 residues. V gave up 0 bases and J gave up 5 bases, with 14 bases separating them. Germline V gives CDR1 DFQATT, CDR2 SNEGSKA (reference sequence). The CDR3 coding sequence is TGCAGTGCTAGAGAAGCAGCCTCCGTCCACGAGCAGTACTTC. Translation: CSAREAASVHEQYF.